Following are 24 T cell receptor beta chains from one sample sequenced in a study of T cell responses to AZD1222 COVID-19 vaccine. Libraries were prepared by immunoSEQ multiplex PCR; TCRdb keeps only in-frame clonotypes and omits some of them. The sample has under 100,000 clones; over 90% are singletons. Specimen: peripheral blood, collected on day 0 of AZD1222 vaccination. Receptor source: an adult in good health.

The chain employs TRBV6-5 and TRBJ2-7, with 12 bases that match TRBD2. The CDR3 runs 15 residues. With 7 bases clipped from V and 3 bases from J, the junction kept 7 bases outside the gene matches. Germline V CDR1 and CDR2: MNHEY, SVGAGI. For the CDR3, the DNA is TGTGCCAGCACCAGACTAGCGGGGGACCTCTACGAGCAGTACTTC. This codes for CASTRLAGDLYEQYF.

The chain carries TRBV6-2 or TRBV6-3 and TRBJ1-6, with a possible D match to TRBD1 (6 bases). The CDR3 loop spans 11 amino acids. V was pared by 4 bases and J by 15 bases, with 10 bases between. Germline values: CDR1 MNHEY, CDR2 SVGEGT. In DNA form, the CDR3 reads TGTGCCAGCAGTTCCGGGACACACCTCCACTTT. Protein sequence: CASSSGTHLHF.

The chain combines TRBV28 with TRBJ1-5; 9 nucleotides line up with TRBD1. CDR3 length: 15 amino acids. The V segment lost 2 bases and the J segment 3 bases; nucleotides outside the gene matches: 2. CDR1 and CDR2 (germline): MDHEN, SYDVKM. The CDR3 protein is CASSLGDRDNQPQHF. The CDR3, as DNA: TGTGCCAGCAGTTTAGGGGACAGGGACAATCAGCCCCAGCATTTT.

This clone was seen a few times. This chain joins TRBV5-1 and TRBJ2-3; no definite D call. Germline CDR1 reads SGHRS; CDR2 reads YFSETQ. The CDR3 totals 14 residues. Trimming took 0 bases from V and 1 from J, leaving 6 bases between them. The CDR3: CASSLEHRTDTQYF. CDR3 DNA: TGCGCCAGCAGCTTGGAACACCGCACAGATACGCAGTATTTT. Full variable domain (missing parts from reference TRBV5-1 and TRBJ2-3): KAGVTQTPRYLIKTRGQQVTLSCSPISGHRSVSWYQQTPGQGLQFLFEYFSETQRNKGNFPGRFSGRQFSNSRSEMNVSTLELGDSALYLCASSLEHRTDTQYFGPGTRLTVL.

The genes are TRBV9 and TRBJ1-5; 9 bases map to TRBD1. Per the germline V gene, CDR1 is SGDLS and CDR2 is YYNGEE. The CDR3 has 16 amino acids. J lost 4 bases, V lost 0 bases, and 5 bases had no gene match. Here the CDR3 DNA reads TGTGCCAGCAGCGTAGGGACAGGGGTGGGGAATCAGCCCCAGCATTTT. Residues: CASSVGTGVGNQPQHF.

The chain couples TRBV18 to TRBJ2-2, with D unresolved. Germline lookup yields CDR1 KGHSH and CDR2 LQKENI. V dropped 3 bases and J dropped 0 bases, with 5 bases sitting between them. The CDR3 runs to 14 residues. The CDR3 here is CASSPSPNTGELFF. Here the CDR3 DNA reads TGTGCCAGCTCACCGTCACCGAACACCGGGGAGCTGTTTTTT.

The J gene is TRBJ1-2, the V gene TRBV19; TRBD1 matches at 11 bases. Germline V gene sequence: CDR1 LNHDA, CDR2 SQIVND (reference sequence). The ends lost 7 bases at V and 2 bases at J; junction bases unmatched: 9. This CDR3 has 16 amino acids. CDR3 amino acids: CASKGDRGNTNYGYTF. Here the CDR3 DNA reads TGTGCCAGTAAAGGGGACAGGGGGAATACAAACTATGGCTACACCTTC. Full variable domain (missing parts from reference TRBV19 and TRBJ1-2): DGGITQSPKYLFRKEGQNVTLSCEQNLNHDAMYWYRQDPGQGLRLIYYSQIVNDFQKGDIAEGYSVSREKKESFPLTVTSAQKNPTAFYLCASKGDRGNTNYGYTFGSGTRLTVV.

The genes are TRBV28 and TRBJ1-2; 9 bases align to TRBD1. The junction had 7 bases not matched to a gene; V was cut back by 6 bases and J by 8 bases. CDR3 length equals 13 residues. Germline V lookup: CDR1 MDHEN, CDR2 SYDVKM. CDR3 sequence reads: CASRGQGIGGYTF. The CDR3 coding sequence is TGTGCCAGCAGGGGACAGGGTATCGGCGGCTACACCTTC.

This clone was counted a few times. The genes are TRBV5-5 and TRBJ2-1; 11 bases agree with TRBD1. The V and J ends lost 4 bases and 4 bases, in that order; junction bases with no gene match: 4. The CDR3 loop spans 15 amino acids. The germline CDR1 and CDR2 sequences are SGHKS and YYEKEE (reference sequence). Here the CDR3 DNA reads TGTGCCAGCAGCATTGGACAGGGGGCGTACAATGAGCAGTTCTTC. It yields the protein CASSIGQGAYNEQFF.

This rearrangement joins TRBV5-5 to TRBJ1-1; D gene ambiguous. The CDR3 loop spans 16 amino acids. Trimming took 3 bases from V and 1 from J, leaving 16 bases between them. Germline V gives CDR1 SGHKS, CDR2 YYEKEE (reference sequence). The CDR3 sequence is CASSSSLWVENTEAFF. The DNA of the CDR3 is TGTGCCAGCAGCTCAAGTCTTTGGGTGGAGAACACTGAAGCTTTCTTT.

The chain carries TRBV12-3 or TRBV12-4 and TRBJ2-3; D uncertain. The germline V and J ends were trimmed by 8 bases and 5 bases, with 14 bases remaining between them. The length of the CDR3 is 13 residues. The CDR3 reads CASLLGGLDTQYF. CDR3 nucleotides: TGTGCCAGCCTCCTAGGTGGATTAGATACGCAGTATTTT.

The chain combines TRBV10-3 with TRBJ2-3, with 8 bases that match TRBD2. The CDR3 loop spans 16 amino acids. Germline values: CDR1 ENHRY, CDR2 SYGVKD. Losses at the gene ends were 6 bases for V and 10 bases for J; bases not matched to a gene: 18. This CDR3 reads CAIRAGTSFDLGAQYF. The CDR3 bases are TGTGCCATCAGAGCCGGGACTAGTTTTGACCTAGGGGCGCAGTATTTT.

The chain employs TRBV5-1 and TRBJ1-1; no clear D gene. V was clipped by 2 bases and J by 3 bases, with 11 bases between them. Germline CDR1 and CDR2: SGHRS and YFSETQ. The CDR3 is 14 amino acids. The CDR3 region has the DNA TGCGCCAGCAGCTTAGAGGGCGCTGACACTGAAGCTTTCTTT. Translation gives CASSLEGADTEAFF.

This sequence joins TRBV6-5 and TRBJ2-2, with D perhaps TRBD1 (6 bases). The CDR3 runs to 15 residues. The germline V gene encodes CDR1 MNHEY and CDR2 SVGAGI. The V end was cut by 8 bases, the J end by 6 bases, with 19 bases between. CDR3 nucleotides: TGTGCCAGCTGTCAGGACAGCAGGAATGCCGGGGAGCTGTTTTTT. Translated: CASCQDSRNAGELFF.

This chain links TRBV4-3 with TRBJ1-4; D is unclear. CDR1 is LGHNA and CDR2 is YSLEER in the germline V gene. V was cut by 0 bases and J by 6 bases, with 23 bases left in between. This CDR3 is built from 19 residues. The CDR3 region has the DNA TGCGCCAGCAGCCAAGATCTGGCGGGGTGGAGGGTTGAGGATGAAAAACTGTTTTTT. Translation: CASSQDLAGWRVEDEKLFF.

This clone was seen once. This rearrangement joins TRBV5-6 to TRBJ1-2, with 9 nucleotides matching TRBD1. Germline lookup yields CDR1 SGHDT and CDR2 YYEEEE. This CDR3 comprises 15 residues. V lost 4 bases, J lost 11 bases, and 15 bases stayed unmatched. CDR3 nucleotides: TGTGCCAGCAGCCAAAGACCGGGACAGGGAAGTAGATACACCTTC. This translates into CASSQRPGQGSRYTF.

As to this clone: The same CDR3 is also encoded by other DNA sequences in this sample. The chain combines TRBV5-6 with TRBJ1-5, with no clear D. Trimming cost V 0 bases and J 5 bases, with 3 bases left between them. CDR1 SGHDT and CDR2 YYEEEE come from the germline V gene. The CDR3 contains 12 residues. CDR3 amino acids: CASSLGDQPQHF. CDR3 nucleotide sequence: TGTGCCAGCAGCTTGGGGGATCAGCCCCAGCATTTT.

This clone was counted only a few times. The J gene is TRBJ1-6, the V gene TRBV2; no definite D call. The CDR3 is 13 residues long. V lost 4 bases and J lost 8, with 9 bases in between. CDR1 is SNHLY and CDR2 is FYNNEI in the germline V gene. The CDR3 DNA is TGTGCCAGCAGTGTTTTTAGAGATTCACCCCTCCACTTT. Translated, it gives CASSVFRDSPLHF.

V and J are TRBV5-4 and TRBJ2-2; D gene unclear. This CDR3 region has 15 residues. Germline CDR1 SGHNT, CDR2 YYREEE (reference sequence). V shed 0 bases and J shed 2 bases, with 8 bases lying between them. Written as DNA, the CDR3 is TGTGCCAGCAGCTTGGGTAGGGTTAACACCGGGGAGCTGTTTTTT. Residues: CASSLGRVNTGELFF.

The CDR3 coding sequence is TGTGCCAGCAGCGCGGGGAACTCTGGAAACACCATATATTTT. The encoded protein is CASSAGNSGNTIYF. The chain couples TRBV9 to TRBJ1-3; no clear D. Looked up from germline, CDR1 is SGDLS and CDR2 is YYNGEE. This CDR3 has 14 residues. The germline V and J ends were trimmed by 3 bases and 0 bases, with 7 bases remaining between them.

The chain is built from TRBV4-2 and TRBJ1-2; TRBD1 matches 9 bases. V lost 0 bases and J lost 8; bases outside the gene matches: 16. Germline V gene lookup returns CDR1 LGHNA and CDR2 YNFKEQ. CDR3 size: 18 residues. CDR3 DNA sequence: TGTGCCAGCAGCCAAGATATATTACAGGGGGCGATGGGGGGAGGCTACACCTTC. Protein product: CASSQDILQGAMGGGYTF.

In the case of this clone: Other DNA sequences of this sample code for an identical CDR3. V and J are TRBV18 and TRBJ2-5, with D unresolved. Trimming removed 2 bases at V and 4 bases at J, with 5 bases between. The CDR3 length is 12 residues. Germline CDR1 and CDR2: KGHSH and LQKENI. In DNA form, the CDR3 reads TGTGCCAGCTCACCAGAAAGAGAGACCCAGTACTTC. Its translation: CASSPERETQYF. The full variable domain, in which reference TRBV18 and TRBJ2-5 provide the parts outside the CDR3, is NAGVMQNPRHLVRRRGQEARLRCSPMKGHSHVYWYRQLPEEGLKFMVYLQKENIIDESGMPKERFSAEFPKEGPSILRIQQVVRGDSAAYFCASSPERETQYFGPGTRLLVL.

This chain uses TRBV28 with TRBJ2-5; TRBD1 matches at 8 bases. The CDR3 is 13 amino acids. Trimming at V came to 9 bases and at J to 2 bases, leaving 5 bases not matched to a gene. In germline, CDR1 is MDHEN, CDR2 SYDVKM. The CDR3 DNA is TGTGCCAGTGTATACAGGGGGCAAGAGACCCAGTACTTC. Encoded protein: CASVYRGQETQYF.

The genes are TRBV5-4 and TRBJ2-1, with D possibly TRBD2 on 5 matching bases. Between the trimmed V and J ends, which lost 4 bases and 5 bases, there was a span of 19 bases. Germline values: CDR1 SGHNT, CDR2 YYREEE (reference sequence). This CDR3 comprises 16 residues. Here the CDR3 reads CASSLASTLVNNEQFF. Here the CDR3 DNA reads TGTGCCAGCAGCCTCGCTAGCACCCTAGTCAACAATGAGCAGTTCTTC.